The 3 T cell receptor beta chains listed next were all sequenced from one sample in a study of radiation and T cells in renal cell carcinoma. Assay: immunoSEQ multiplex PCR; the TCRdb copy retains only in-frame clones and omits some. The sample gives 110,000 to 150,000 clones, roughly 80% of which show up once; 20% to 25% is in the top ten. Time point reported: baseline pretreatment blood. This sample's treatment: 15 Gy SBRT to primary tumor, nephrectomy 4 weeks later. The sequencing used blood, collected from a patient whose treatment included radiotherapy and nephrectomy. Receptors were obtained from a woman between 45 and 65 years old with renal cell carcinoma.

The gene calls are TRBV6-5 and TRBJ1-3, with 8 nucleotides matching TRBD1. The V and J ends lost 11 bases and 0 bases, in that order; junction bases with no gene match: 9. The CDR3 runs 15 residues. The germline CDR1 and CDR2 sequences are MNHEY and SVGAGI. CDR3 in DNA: TGTGCCGCAGGACAGGGAGACCACTCTGGAAACACCATATATTTT. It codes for CAAGQGDHSGNTIYF.

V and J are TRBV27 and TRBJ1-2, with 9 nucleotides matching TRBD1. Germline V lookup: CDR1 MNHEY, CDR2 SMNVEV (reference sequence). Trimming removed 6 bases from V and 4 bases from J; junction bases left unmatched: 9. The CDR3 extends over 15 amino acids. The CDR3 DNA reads TGTGCCAGCAGCCTTCAGACAGGGGGTACCTATGGCTACACCTTC. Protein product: CASSLQTGGTYGYTF.

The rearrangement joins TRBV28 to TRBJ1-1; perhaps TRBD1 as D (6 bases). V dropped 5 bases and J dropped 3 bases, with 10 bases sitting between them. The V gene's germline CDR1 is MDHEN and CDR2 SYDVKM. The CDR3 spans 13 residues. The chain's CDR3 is CASSPGQYTEAFF. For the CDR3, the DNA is TGTGCCAGCAGTCCCGGACAGTACACTGAAGCTTTCTTT.